The clone carrying this TCR beta chain was counted between two and nine times. Antigen: not known. Assay: immunoSEQ multiplex PCR; the TCRdb copy retains only in-frame clones and omits some. This sample has approximately 320,000 clones, with under 70% found just once. The source of the sample is a study of cytotoxic CD8 clonotypes in ibrutinib-treated CLL. Study summary: Partial responders around 25, complete 2; some 12 progressed and roughly 14 stayed in remission by median about 6 years. Notes on the study in general: Rising at ibrutinib response, clonality subsequently fell back toward baseline at progression. Public clonotypes were rare and shrank or held steady on treatment. Circulating CD8+ T-cell counts were tracked by baseline clonality, which exceeded that of age-matched healthy donors.

This CDR3 is built from 16 residues. Germline V gives CDR1 SGHVS, CDR2 FNYEAQ. V lost 3 bases to trimming and J lost 2 bases, with 13 bases between them. The rearrangement uses TRBV7-6 and TRBJ2-2; D gene ambiguous. This TCR was recovered from a human donor with chronic lymphocytic leukemia. Specimen: PBMCs, collected after 36 months of ibrutinib treatment. CDR3 DNA sequence: TGTGCCAGCAGCTTCCACCGGGTCCTAAACACCGGGGAGCTGTTTTTT. It is translated as CASSFHRVLNTGELFF.